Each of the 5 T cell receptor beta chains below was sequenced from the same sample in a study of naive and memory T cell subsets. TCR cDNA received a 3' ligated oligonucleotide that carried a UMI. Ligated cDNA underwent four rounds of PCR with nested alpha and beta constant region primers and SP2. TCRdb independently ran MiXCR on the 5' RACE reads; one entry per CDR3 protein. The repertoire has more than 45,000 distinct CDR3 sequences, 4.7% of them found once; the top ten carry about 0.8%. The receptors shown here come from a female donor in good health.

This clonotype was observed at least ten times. The CDR3 sequence is CASSPGTSGRAEADTQYF. CDR3 sequence (DNA): TGTGCCAGCAGCCCCGGGACTAGCGGGAGGGCCGAGGCAGATACGCAGTATTTT. The chain combines TRBV2 with TRBJ2-3; 16 bases fit TRBD2. The germline CDR1 and CDR2 sequences are SNHLY and FYNNEI. This CDR3 has 18 amino acids. J was trimmed by 4 bases and V by 6 bases; bases with no gene match: 10.

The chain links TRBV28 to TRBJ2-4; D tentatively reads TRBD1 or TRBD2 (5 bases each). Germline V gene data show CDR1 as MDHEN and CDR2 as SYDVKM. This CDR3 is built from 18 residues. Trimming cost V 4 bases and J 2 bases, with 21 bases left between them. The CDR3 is CASSSPSGPWGTKNIQYF. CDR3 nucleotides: TGTGCCAGCAGTTCCCCCTCGGGACCTTGGGGGACCAAAAACATTCAGTACTTC.

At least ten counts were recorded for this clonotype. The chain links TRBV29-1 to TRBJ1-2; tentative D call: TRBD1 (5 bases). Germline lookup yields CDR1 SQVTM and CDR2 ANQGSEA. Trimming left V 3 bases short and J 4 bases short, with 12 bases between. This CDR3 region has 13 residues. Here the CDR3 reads CSVEDMNFYGYTF. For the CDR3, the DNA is TGCAGCGTTGAGGACATGAACTTCTATGGCTACACCTTC.

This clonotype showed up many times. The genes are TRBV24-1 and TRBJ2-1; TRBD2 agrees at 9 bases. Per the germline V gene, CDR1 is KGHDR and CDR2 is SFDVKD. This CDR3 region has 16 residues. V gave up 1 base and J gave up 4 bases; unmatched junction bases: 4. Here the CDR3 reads CATSDFSGRSYNEQFF. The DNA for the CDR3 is TGTGCCACCAGTGATTTTAGCGGGAGAAGTTACAATGAGCAGTTCTTC.

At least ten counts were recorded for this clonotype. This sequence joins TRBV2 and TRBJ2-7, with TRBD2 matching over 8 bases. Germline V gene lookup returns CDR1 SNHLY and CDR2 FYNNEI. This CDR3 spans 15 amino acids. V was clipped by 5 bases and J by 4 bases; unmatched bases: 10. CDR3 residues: CASSREAGAGYEQYF. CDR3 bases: TGTGCCAGCAGTAGGGAAGCGGGAGCAGGATACGAGCAGTACTTC.